This passage covers 8 T cell receptor beta chains from one sample sequenced in a study of blood T cells in healthy people across ages. A second about 6 to 12 cycle PCR used barcoded and J-beta primers. TCRdb reprocessed the 5' RACE reads via MiXCR and lists one record per CDR3 protein. This sample has approximately 490,000 distinct CDR3 sequences, with around 24% found just once. Separately, the same data were catalogued under a study of T cells of mothers and their children.

The sample taken for sequencing was blood. These receptors were taken from a boy between 10 and 17 years old in good health.

This chain connects TRBV28 to TRBJ2-5, with 9 nucleotides matching TRBD2. The CDR3 runs to 18 residues. The J segment lost 2 bases and the V segment lost 5 bases, leaving 15 bases of the junction unmatched. Germline V lookup: CDR1 MDHEN, CDR2 SYDVKM. The CDR3 region has the DNA TGTGCCAGCAGTCTACACCCCGGGACTAGCCGGAGGCAAGAGACCCAGTACTTC. Translated, it gives CASSLHPGTSRRQETQYF.

The chain is built from TRBV20-1 and TRBJ2-5, with TRBD2 identical over 10 bases. The CDR3 is 15 residues long. J lost 4 bases, V lost 0 bases, and 5 bases had no gene match. The V gene's germline CDR1 is DFQATT and CDR2 SNEGSKA (reference sequence). CDR3 residues: CSARDGLAERETQYF. CDR3 in DNA: TGCAGTGCTAGAGATGGACTAGCGGAGCGAGAGACCCAGTACTTC.

The chain recombines TRBV27 with TRBJ1-5, with D unresolved. Germline CDR1 reads MNHEY; CDR2 reads SMNVEV (reference sequence). The CDR3 loop spans 12 amino acids. V was shortened by 3 bases and J by 5 bases, with 5 bases between the two germline ends. The CDR3 region has the DNA TGTGCCAGCAGTTTTATCGATCAGCCCCAGCATTTT. Its translation is CASSFIDQPQHF.

The V call is TRBV4-1, the J call TRBJ2-2, with D maybe TRBD1 (5 bases). The CDR3 consists of 16 residues. V was trimmed by 1 base and J by 6 bases, leaving 15 bases between them. The germline gives CDR1 MGHRA, CDR2 YSYEKL. CDR3 residues: CASSQVQGRIAGELFF. The CDR3 coding sequence is TGCGCCAGCAGCCAAGTTCAGGGCAGGATAGCCGGGGAGCTGTTTTTT.

This clonotype was found a few times. CDR3 DNA: TGTGCCAGCAGTGAACAGGGTCCTAGCGGGGGTCGGCAGTTCTTC. Translated: CASSEQGPSGGRQFF. This chain connects TRBV25-1 to TRBJ2-1; 10 nucleotides agree with TRBD2. This CDR3 comprises 15 residues. Germline V gives CDR1 MGHDK, CDR2 SYGVNS. The junction had 10 bases not matched to a gene; V was cut back by 2 bases and J by 12 bases.

The V gene is TRBV20-1, the J gene TRBJ2-3; 8 positions match TRBD2. CDR3 length equals 14 residues. Germline loops: CDR1 DFQATT, CDR2 SNEGSKA (reference sequence). CDR3 residues: CSRSSGSFTDTQYF. CDR3 bases: TGCAGCCGATCTAGCGGGTCTTTCACAGATACGCAGTATTTT.

The rearrangement links TRBV19 to TRBJ2-5, with TRBD2 matching 11 bases. The DNA matches TRBJ2-1 better at its end, which makes the J call doubtful. The CDR3 totals 18 residues. From germline, CDR1 is LNHDA and CDR2 SQIVND (reference sequence). The CDR3 DNA sequence: TGTGCCAGTAGTACCTCTAGCGGGGGGACCCCGCGAACTAATGAGCAGTTCTTC. Translation: CASSTSSGGTPRTNEQFF.

This clonotype was seen only a few times. The chain is built from TRBV11-2 and TRBJ2-5; 8 bases agree with TRBD2. The junction had 5 bases not matched to a gene; V was cut back by 4 bases and J by 4 bases. This CDR3 contains 14 residues. Germline CDR1 and CDR2: SGHAT and FQNNGV. This chain's CDR3 is CASSSPGGVETQYF. The CDR3 coding sequence is TGTGCCAGCAGCTCCCCCGGGGGGGTAGAGACCCAGTACTTC.